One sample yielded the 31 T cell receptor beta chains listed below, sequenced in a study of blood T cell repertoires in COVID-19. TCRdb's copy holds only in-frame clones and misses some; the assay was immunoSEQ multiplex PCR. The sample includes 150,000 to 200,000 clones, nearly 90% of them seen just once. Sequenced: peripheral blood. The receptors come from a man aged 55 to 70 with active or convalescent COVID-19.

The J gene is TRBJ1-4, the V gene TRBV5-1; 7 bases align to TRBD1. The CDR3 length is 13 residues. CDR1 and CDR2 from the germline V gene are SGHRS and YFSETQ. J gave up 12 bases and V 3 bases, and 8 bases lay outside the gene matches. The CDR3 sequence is CASSWGTVSELFF. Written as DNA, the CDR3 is TGCGCCAGCAGCTGGGGGACAGTCTCCGAACTGTTTTTT.

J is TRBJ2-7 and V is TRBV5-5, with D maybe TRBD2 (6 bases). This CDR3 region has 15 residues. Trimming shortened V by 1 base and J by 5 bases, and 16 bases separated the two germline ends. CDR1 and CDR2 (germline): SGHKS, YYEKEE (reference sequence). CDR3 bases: TGTGCCAGCAGCTTGCAGTACGGGGGTTACCACGAGCAGTACTTC. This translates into CASSLQYGGYHEQYF.

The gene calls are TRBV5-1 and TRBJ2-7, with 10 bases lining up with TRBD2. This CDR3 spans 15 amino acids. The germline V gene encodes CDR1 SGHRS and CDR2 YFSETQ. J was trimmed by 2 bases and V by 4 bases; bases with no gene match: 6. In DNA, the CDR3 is TGCGCCAGCAGCCCCACTAGCGGGGTAACCTACGAGCAGTACTTC. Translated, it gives CASSPTSGVTYEQYF.

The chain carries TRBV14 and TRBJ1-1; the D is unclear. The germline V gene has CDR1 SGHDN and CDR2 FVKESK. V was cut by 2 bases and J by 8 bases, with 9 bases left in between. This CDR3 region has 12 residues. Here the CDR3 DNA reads TGTGCCAGCAGCCAAATACGGGAGGAAGCTTTCTTT. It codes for CASSQIREEAFF.

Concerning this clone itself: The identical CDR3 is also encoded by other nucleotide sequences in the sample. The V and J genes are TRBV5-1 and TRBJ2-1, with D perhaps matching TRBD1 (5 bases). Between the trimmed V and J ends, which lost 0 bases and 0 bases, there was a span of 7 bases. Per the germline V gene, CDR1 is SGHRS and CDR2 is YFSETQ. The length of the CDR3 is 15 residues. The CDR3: CASSLGGLSYNEQFF. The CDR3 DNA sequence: TGCGCCAGCAGCTTGGGGGGCCTCTCCTACAATGAGCAGTTCTTC.

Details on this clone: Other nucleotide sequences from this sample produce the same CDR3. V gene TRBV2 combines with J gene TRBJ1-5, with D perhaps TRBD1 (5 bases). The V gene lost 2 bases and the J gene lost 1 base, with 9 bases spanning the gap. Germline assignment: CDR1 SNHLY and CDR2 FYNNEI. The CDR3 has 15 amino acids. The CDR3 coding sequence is TGTGCCAGCAGTGAACAGGGTCTGAGCAATCAGCCCCAGCATTTT. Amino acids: CASSEQGLSNQPQHF.

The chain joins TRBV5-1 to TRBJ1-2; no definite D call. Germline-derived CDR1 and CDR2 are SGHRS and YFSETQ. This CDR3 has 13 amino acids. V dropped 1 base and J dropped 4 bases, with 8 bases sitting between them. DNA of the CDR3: TGCGCCAGCAGCTTGTCGCCGGGCTATGGCTACACCTTC. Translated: CASSLSPGYGYTF.

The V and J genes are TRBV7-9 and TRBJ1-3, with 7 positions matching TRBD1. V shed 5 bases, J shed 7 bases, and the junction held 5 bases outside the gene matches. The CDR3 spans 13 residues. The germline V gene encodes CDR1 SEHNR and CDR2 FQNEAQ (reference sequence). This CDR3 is CASSRQGWNTIYF. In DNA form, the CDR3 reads TGTGCCAGCAGCCGACAGGGCTGGAACACCATATATTTT.

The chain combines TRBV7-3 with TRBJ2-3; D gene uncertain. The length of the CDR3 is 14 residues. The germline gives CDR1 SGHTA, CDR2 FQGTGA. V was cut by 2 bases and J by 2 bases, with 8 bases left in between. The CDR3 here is CASSLLGPTDTQYF. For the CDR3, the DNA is TGTGCCAGCAGCTTACTTGGGCCCACAGATACGCAGTATTTT.

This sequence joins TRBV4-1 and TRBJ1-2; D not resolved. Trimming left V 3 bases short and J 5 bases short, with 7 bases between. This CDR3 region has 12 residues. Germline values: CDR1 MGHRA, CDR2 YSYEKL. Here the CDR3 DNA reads TGCGCCAGCAGCCAGGTGGCATATGGCTACACCTTC. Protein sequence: CASSQVAYGYTF.

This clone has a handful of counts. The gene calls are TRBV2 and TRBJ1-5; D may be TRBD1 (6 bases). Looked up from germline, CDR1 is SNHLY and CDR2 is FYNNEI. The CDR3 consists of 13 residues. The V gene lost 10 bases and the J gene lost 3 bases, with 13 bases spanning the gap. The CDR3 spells CATQGQINQPQHF. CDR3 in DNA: TGTGCCACTCAGGGGCAGATCAATCAGCCCCAGCATTTT. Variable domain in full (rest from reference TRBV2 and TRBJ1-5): EPEVTQTPSHQVTQMGQEVILRCVPISNHLYFYWYRQILGQKVEFLVSFYNNEISEKSEIFDDQFSVERPDGSNFTLKIRSTKLEDSAMYFCATQGQINQPQHFGDGTRLSIL.

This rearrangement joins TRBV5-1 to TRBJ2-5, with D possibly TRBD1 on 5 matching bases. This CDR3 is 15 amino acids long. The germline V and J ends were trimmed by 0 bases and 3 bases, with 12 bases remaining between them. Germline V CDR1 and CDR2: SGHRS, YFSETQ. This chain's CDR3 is CASSLVGTREETQYF. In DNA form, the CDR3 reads TGCGCCAGCAGCTTGGTCGGTACCAGGGAAGAGACCCAGTACTTC.

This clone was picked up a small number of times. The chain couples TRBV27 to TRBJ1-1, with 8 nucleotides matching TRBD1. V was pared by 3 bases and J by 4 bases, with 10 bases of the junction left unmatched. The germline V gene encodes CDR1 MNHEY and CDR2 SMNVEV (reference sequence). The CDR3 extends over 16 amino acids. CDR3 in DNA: TGTGCCAGCAGTTTTGATGCAGGGGGCAGGAGCACTGAAGCTTTCTTT. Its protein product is CASSFDAGGRSTEAFF.

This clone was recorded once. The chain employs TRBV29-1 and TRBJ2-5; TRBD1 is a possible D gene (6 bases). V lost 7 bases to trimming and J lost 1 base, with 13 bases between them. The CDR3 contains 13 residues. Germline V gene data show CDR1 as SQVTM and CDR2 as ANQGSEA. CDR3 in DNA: TGCAGCGGAGAGGACAGCCCCCAAGAGACCCAGTACTTC. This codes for CSGEDSPQETQYF.

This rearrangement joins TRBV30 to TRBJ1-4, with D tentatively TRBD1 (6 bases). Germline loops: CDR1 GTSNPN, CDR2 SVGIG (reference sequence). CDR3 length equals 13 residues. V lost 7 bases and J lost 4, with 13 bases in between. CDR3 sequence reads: CAYKLQGNEKLFF. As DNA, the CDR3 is TGTGCCTACAAGCTACAGGGTAATGAAAAACTGTTTTTT.

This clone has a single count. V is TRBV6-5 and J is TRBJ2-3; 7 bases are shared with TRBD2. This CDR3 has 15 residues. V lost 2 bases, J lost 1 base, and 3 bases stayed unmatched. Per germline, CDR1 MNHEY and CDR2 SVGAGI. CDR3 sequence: CASSYGRGGTDTQYF. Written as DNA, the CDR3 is TGTGCCAGCAGTTACGGTCGGGGGGGCACAGATACGCAGTATTTT.

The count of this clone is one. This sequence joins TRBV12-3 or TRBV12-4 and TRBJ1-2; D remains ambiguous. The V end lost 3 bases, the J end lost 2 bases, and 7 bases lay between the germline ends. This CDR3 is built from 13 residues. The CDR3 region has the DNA TGTGCCAGCAGTTTTACGGGGAACTATGGCTACACCTTC. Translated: CASSFTGNYGYTF.

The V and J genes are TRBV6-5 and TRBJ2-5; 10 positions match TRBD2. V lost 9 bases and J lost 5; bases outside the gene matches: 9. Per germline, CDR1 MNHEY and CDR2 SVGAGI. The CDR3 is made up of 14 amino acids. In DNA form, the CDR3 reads TGTGCCAGTAACAGCGGGGGGGCAGGGGAGACCCAGTACTTC. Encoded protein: CASNSGGAGETQYF.

The CDR3 sequence is CASRPPGQGVEQYF. Here the CDR3 DNA reads TGCGCCAGCAGACCTCCGGGACAGGGGGTAGAGCAGTACTTC. The chain recombines TRBV5-1 with TRBJ2-7; 11 bases line up with TRBD1. J lost 7 bases, V lost 5 bases, and 8 bases had no gene match. Looked up from germline, CDR1 is SGHRS and CDR2 is YFSETQ. CDR3 length equals 14 residues.

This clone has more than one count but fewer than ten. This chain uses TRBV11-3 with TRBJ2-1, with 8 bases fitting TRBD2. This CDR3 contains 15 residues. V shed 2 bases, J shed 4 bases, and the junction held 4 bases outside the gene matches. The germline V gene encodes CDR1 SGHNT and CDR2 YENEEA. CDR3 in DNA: TGTGCCAGCAGCTTATCGGGGGGGGATTACAATGAGCAGTTCTTC. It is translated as CASSLSGGDYNEQFF.

The CDR3 reads CAIAPGLAGQETQYF. CDR3 coding DNA: TGTGCCATCGCCCCGGGACTAGCGGGACAAGAGACCCAGTACTTC. The chain links TRBV10-3 to TRBJ2-5; the match to TRBD2 covers 13 bases. Trimming took 8 bases from V and 2 from J; bases not matched to a gene: 5. The V gene's germline CDR1 is ENHRY and CDR2 SYGVKD. This CDR3 is 15 amino acids long.

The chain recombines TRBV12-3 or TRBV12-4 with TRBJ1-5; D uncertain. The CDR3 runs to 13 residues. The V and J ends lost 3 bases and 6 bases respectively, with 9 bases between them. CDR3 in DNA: TGTGCCAGCAGTTTTTTGTTCGGTCAGCCCCAGCATTTT. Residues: CASSFLFGQPQHF.

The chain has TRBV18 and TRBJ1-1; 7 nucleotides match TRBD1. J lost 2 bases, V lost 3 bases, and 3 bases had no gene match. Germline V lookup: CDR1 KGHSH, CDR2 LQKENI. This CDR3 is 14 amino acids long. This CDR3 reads CASSPNRGNTEAFF. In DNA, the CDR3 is TGTGCCAGCTCACCGAACAGGGGAAACACTGAAGCTTTCTTT.

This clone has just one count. DNA for the CDR3: TGCGCCAGCAGTGATCCCGGGGATGAGCAGTTCTTC. It is translated as CASSDPGDEQFF. The rearrangement uses TRBV10-1 and TRBJ2-1; D is perhaps TRBD2 (5 bases). The germline CDR1 and CDR2 sequences are WNHNN and SYGVQD (reference sequence). The CDR3 is made up of 12 amino acids. Trimming shortened V by 3 bases and J by 8 bases, and 8 bases separated the two germline ends.

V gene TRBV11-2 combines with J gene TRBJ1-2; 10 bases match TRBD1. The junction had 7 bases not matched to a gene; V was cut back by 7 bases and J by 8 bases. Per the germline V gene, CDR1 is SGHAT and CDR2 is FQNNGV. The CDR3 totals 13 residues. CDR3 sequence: CASIATGGKGYTF. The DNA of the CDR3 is TGTGCCAGCATCGCGACAGGGGGCAAAGGCTACACCTTC.

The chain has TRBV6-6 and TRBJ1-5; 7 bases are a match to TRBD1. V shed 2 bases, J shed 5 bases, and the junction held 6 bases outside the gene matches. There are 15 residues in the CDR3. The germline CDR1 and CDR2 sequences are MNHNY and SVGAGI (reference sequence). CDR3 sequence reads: CASSYPGTAHQPQHF. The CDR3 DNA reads TGTGCCAGCAGTTACCCCGGGACAGCGCATCAGCCCCAGCATTTT.

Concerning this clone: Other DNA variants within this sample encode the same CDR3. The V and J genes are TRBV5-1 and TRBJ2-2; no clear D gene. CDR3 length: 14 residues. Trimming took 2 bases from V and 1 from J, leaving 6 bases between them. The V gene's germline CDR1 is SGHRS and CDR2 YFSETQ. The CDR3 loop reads CASSLTGNTGELFF. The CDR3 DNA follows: TGCGCCAGCAGCTTAACGGGGAACACCGGGGAGCTGTTTTTT.

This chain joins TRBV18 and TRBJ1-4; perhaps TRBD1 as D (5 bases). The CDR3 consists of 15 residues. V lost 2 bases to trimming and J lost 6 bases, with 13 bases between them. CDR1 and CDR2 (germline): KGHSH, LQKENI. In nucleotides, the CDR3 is TGTGCCAGCTCACCAGCATACGGCAGGGATGAAAAACTGTTTTTT. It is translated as CASSPAYGRDEKLFF.

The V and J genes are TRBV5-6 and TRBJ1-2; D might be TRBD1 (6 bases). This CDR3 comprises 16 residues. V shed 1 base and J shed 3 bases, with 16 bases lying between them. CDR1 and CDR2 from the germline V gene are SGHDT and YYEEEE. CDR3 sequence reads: CASSLFVQGTDYGYTF. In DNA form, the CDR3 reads TGTGCCAGCAGCTTGTTCGTGCAGGGGACGGACTATGGCTACACCTTC.

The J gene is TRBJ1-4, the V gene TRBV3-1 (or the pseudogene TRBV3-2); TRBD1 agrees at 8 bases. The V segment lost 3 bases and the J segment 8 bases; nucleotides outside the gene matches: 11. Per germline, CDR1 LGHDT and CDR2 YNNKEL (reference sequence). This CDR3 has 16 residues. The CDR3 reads CASSQDTGTGIEKLFF. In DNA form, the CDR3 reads TGTGCCAGCAGCCAGGACACCGGGACAGGTATCGAAAAACTGTTTTTT.

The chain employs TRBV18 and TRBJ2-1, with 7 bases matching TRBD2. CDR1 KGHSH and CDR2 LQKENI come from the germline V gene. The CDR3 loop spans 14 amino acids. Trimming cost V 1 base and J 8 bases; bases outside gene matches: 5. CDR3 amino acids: CASSPLSTSDEQFF. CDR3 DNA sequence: TGTGCCAGCTCACCACTTTCTACTAGCGATGAGCAGTTCTTC.